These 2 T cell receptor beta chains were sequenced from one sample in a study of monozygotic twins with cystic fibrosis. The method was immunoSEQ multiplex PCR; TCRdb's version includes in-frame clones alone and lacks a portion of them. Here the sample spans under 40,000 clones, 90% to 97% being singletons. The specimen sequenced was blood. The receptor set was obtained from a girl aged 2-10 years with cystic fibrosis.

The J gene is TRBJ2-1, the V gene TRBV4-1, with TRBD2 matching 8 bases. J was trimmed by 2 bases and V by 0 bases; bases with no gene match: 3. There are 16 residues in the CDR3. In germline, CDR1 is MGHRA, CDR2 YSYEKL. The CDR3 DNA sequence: TGCGCCAGCAGCCAAGAATCCGGGAGGGCCTACAATGAGCAGTTCTTC. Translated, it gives CASSQESGRAYNEQFF.

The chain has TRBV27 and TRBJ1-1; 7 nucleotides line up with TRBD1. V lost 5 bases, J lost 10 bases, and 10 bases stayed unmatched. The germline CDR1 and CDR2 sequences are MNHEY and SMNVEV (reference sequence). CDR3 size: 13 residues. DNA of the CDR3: TGTGCCAGCAGTGCCAAACAGGGGCGGGTAGCTTTCTTT. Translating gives CASSAKQGRVAFF.